The 6 T cell receptor beta chains reported below all come from one sample, sequenced in a study of shared clonotypes between healthy human individuals. Sequencing was performed with immunoSEQ multiplex PCR; in TCRdb, only in-frame clones are kept and a portion is missing. The sample includes approximately 720,000 clones, about 91% of them seen just once. Naive-designated CD8 cells lacked CD45RO, were positively enriched for CCR7, and omitted terminally differentiated effector memory CD45RA+ cells. The sample taken for sequencing was naive CD8+ T cells sorted from blood. The origin of the receptors is a man aged 30 to 45 in good health.

CDR3 sequence: CASSSRDRGNTEAFF. The CDR3 DNA sequence: TGTGCCAGCAGCTCCCGGGACAGGGGGAACACTGAAGCTTTCTTT. The J gene is TRBJ1-1, the V gene TRBV7-9, with 10 nucleotides matching TRBD1. V trimming: 4 bases; J trimming: 1 base; junction bases outside the gene matches: 3. Looked up from germline, CDR1 is SEHNR and CDR2 is FQNEAQ (reference sequence). The CDR3 consists of 15 residues.

V and J are TRBV7-8 and TRBJ2-3; D is undetermined. The V end was cut by 5 bases, the J end by 2 bases, with 14 bases between. Per the germline V gene, CDR1 is SGHVS and CDR2 is FQNEAQ. The CDR3 is 15 residues long. The DNA for the CDR3 is TGTGCCAGCAGCCGAGACGAGGACCACACAGATACGCAGTATTTT. Protein: CASSRDEDHTDTQYF. Full variable domain (outside the CDR3, taken from reference TRBV7-8 and TRBJ2-3): GAGVSQSPRYKVAKRGQDVALRCDPISGHVSLFWYQQALGQGPEFLTYFQNEAQLDKSGLPSDRFFAERPEGSVSTLKIQRTQQEDSAVYLCASSRDEDHTDTQYFGPGTRLTVL.

About this clone itself: The same CDR3 can be traced to other DNA sequences in this sample. The chain carries TRBV27 and TRBJ2-7; the D gene is possibly TRBD2 (5 bases). This CDR3 contains 14 residues. Trimming stripped 2 bases from V and 4 bases from J, with 12 bases between. Germline CDR1 MNHEY, CDR2 SMNVEV (reference sequence). The CDR3 loop is CASSLVAGYYEQYF. The CDR3 nucleotides read TGTGCCAGCAGTTTAGTTGCGGGTTATTACGAGCAGTACTTC.

This clone came up many times. V gene TRBV6-4 combines with J gene TRBJ2-1; 8 bases match TRBD2. The CDR3 has 15 residues. The trim removed 3 bases at V and 2 bases at J, leaving 3 bases unmatched. CDR1 is MRHNA and CDR2 is SNTAGT in the germline V gene. The CDR3, as DNA: TGTGCCAGCAGTGAAGACGGGAGGGCCTACAATGAGCAGTTCTTC. Encoded protein: CASSEDGRAYNEQFF.

V is TRBV10-3 and J is TRBJ2-7; 11 bases are a match to TRBD1. CDR1 is ENHRY and CDR2 is SYGVKD in the germline V gene. V gave up 3 bases and J gave up 2 bases; unmatched junction bases: 21. The CDR3 covers 21 residues. The DNA of the CDR3 is TGTGCCATCAGTGACTGGCAAAAGCCCCCAATGGGACAGGGGGGAACCTACGAGCAGTACTTC. Protein: CAISDWQKPPMGQGGTYEQYF.

This chain connects TRBV15 to TRBJ2-7, with D perhaps TRBD2 (5 bases). The V gene lost 3 bases and the J gene lost 3 bases, with 12 bases spanning the gap. Germline CDR1 is LNHNV and CDR2 is YYDKDF (reference sequence). The CDR3 extends over 14 amino acids. The CDR3 DNA sequence: TGTGCCACCAGCAGTAGCGCGACACACTACGAGCAGTACTTC. Its translation: CATSSSATHYEQYF. Drawing the rest from reference TRBV15 and TRBJ2-7, the complete variable domain is DAMVIQNPRYQVTQFGKPVTLSCSQTLNHNVMYWYQQKSSQAPKLLFHYYDKDFNNEADTPDNFQSRRPNTSFCFLDIRSPGLGDTAMYLCATSSSATHYEQYFGPGTRLTVT.